Below, 8 T cell receptor beta chains from the same sample are listed, as sequenced in a study of blood T cell repertoires in COVID-19. Profiling relied on immunoSEQ multiplex PCR, and the TCRdb table lists in-frame clones only, not all of them. This table holds roughly 240,000 clones, roughly 84% found once. Specimen: peripheral blood. These receptors were taken from a man aged 40-55 years who had recovered from COVID-19.

The gene calls are TRBV19 and TRBJ1-1; the D gene is possibly TRBD1 (6 bases). V lost 3 bases, J lost 4 bases, and 18 bases lay in between. CDR1 and CDR2 (germline): LNHDA, SQIVND (reference sequence). The CDR3 sequence is 16 residues long. The CDR3 here is CASSILAGGSGTEAFF. The CDR3 region has the DNA TGTGCCAGTAGTATTCTCGCGGGGGGCTCCGGCACTGAAGCTTTCTTT.

This clone was seen a few times. V and J are TRBV19 and TRBJ1-6; no clear D gene. This CDR3 has 14 amino acids. The V and J ends lost 3 bases and 9 bases respectively, with 12 bases between them. CDR1 is LNHDA, CDR2 SQIVND, per germline (reference sequence). The CDR3 sequence is CASSIRLRGSPLHF. For the CDR3, the DNA is TGTGCCAGTAGTATTAGGCTGCGGGGTTCACCCCTCCACTTT.

The V call is TRBV3-1 (or the pseudogene TRBV3-2), the J call TRBJ2-7, with D unresolved. CDR3 size: 12 residues. V dropped 2 bases and J dropped 3 bases, with 5 bases sitting between them. Germline V CDR1 and CDR2: LGHDT, YNNKEL (reference sequence). The CDR3 bases are TGTGCCAGCAGCCAATTCAGCTACGAGCAGTACTTC. Its translation is CASSQFSYEQYF.

J is TRBJ1-6 and V is TRBV3-1 (or the pseudogene TRBV3-2), with TRBD1 as a possible D gene (5 bases). V lost 4 bases, J lost 10 bases, and 17 bases lay in between. This CDR3 comprises 15 residues. Looked up from germline, CDR1 is LGHDT and CDR2 is YNNKEL (reference sequence). CDR3 in DNA: TGTGCCAGCAGCCTTGGGAGGGGTGGGCTATCACCCCTCCACTTT. Translation gives CASSLGRGGLSPLHF.

This chain uses TRBV6-5 with TRBJ2-7; 8 bases agree with TRBD2. The V gene's germline CDR1 is MNHEY and CDR2 SVGAGI. The CDR3 runs 15 residues. Trimming took 6 bases from V and 2 from J; bases not matched to a gene: 9. This CDR3 reads CASRLGGGTTYEQYF. The CDR3 region has the DNA TGTGCCAGCAGATTGGGCGGGGGGACTACCTACGAGCAGTACTTC.

The chain joins TRBV29-1 to TRBJ2-2, with 12 bases identical to TRBD2. The CDR3 loop spans 14 amino acids. CDR1 and CDR2 from the germline V gene are SQVTM and ANQGSEA. Losses at the gene ends were 6 bases for V and 4 bases for J; bases not matched to a gene: 3. Written as DNA, the CDR3 is TGCAGCGTCGCGGGACTAGCGGGCACCGGGGAGCTGTTTTTT. Amino acids: CSVAGLAGTGELFF.

The gene calls are TRBV3-1 (or the pseudogene TRBV3-2) and TRBJ1-2; D is uncertain. Germline assignment: CDR1 LGHDT and CDR2 YNNKEL (reference sequence). Trimming took 0 bases from V and 6 from J, leaving 11 bases between them. This CDR3 has 14 amino acids. The CDR3: CASSQDREIHGYTF. The CDR3 DNA is TGTGCCAGCAGCCAAGATCGGGAAATCCATGGCTACACCTTC.

V is TRBV6-6 and J is TRBJ1-4; TRBD1 matches at 8 bases. The CDR3 sequence is 16 residues long. The J segment lost 5 bases and the V segment lost 4 bases, leaving 9 bases of the junction unmatched. The germline V gene has CDR1 MNHNY and CDR2 SVGAGI (reference sequence). CDR3 region: CASSFLPDRANEKLFF. The CDR3 region has the DNA TGTGCCAGCAGTTTCCTCCCGGACAGGGCGAATGAAAAACTGTTTTTT.